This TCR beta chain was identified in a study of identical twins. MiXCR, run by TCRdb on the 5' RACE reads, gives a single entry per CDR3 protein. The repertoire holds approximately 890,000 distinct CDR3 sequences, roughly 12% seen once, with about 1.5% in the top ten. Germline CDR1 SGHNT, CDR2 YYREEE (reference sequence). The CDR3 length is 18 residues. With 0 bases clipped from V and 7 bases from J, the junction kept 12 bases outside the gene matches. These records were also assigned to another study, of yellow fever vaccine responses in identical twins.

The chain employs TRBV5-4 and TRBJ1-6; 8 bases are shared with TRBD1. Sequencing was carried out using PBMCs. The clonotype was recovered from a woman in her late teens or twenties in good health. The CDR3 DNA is TGTGCCAGCAGCTTGGCCGGATTTAGTCGACAGGGGAATTCACCCCTCCACTTT. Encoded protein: CASSLAGFSRQGNSPLHF.